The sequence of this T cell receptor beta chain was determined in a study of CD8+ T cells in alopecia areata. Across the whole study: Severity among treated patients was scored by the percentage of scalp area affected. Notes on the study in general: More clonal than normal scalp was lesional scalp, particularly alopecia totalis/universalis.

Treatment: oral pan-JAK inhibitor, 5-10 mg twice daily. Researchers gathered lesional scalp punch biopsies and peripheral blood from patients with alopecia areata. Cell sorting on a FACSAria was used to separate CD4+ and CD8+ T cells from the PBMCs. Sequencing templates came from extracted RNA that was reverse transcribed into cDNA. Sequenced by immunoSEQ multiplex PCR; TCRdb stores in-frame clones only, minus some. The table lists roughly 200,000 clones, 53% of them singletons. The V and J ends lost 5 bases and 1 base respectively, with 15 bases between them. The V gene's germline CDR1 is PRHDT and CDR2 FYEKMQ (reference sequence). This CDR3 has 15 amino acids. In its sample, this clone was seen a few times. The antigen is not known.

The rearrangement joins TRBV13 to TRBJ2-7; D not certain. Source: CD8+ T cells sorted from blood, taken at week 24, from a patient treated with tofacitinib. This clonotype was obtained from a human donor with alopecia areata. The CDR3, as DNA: TGTGCCAGCAGCCCCCAGCGAGATTTTTCCTACGAGCAGTACTTC. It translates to CASSPQRDFSYEQYF.